This entry lists 12 T cell receptor beta chains sequenced from one sample in a study of blood T cells in healthy people across ages. A sample-barcoded 5' primer and a J-beta primer mix were used in a second PCR of roughly 6 to 11 cycles. TCRdb called the 5' RACE reads again in MiXCR, with one record for every CDR3 protein. The sample includes 650,000 to 700,000 distinct CDR3 sequences, about 30% seen only once; the top ten take 15% to 19%. Sequencing used blood. The receptor set was obtained from a woman of 80 years or more in good health.

This clonotype occurred many times. The chain carries TRBV5-1 and TRBJ2-1; TRBD2 agrees at 9 bases. Trimming at V came to 0 bases and at J to 3 bases, leaving 7 bases not matched to a gene. Germline assignment: CDR1 SGHRS and CDR2 YFSETQ. The CDR3 consists of 17 residues. The CDR3 protein is CASSLVVAGAFYNEQFF. The CDR3 DNA is TGCGCCAGCAGCTTGGTGGTAGCGGGGGCCTTCTACAATGAGCAGTTCTTC. Complete variable domain (other parts from reference TRBV5-1 and TRBJ2-1): KAGVTQTPRYLIKTRGQQVTLSCSPISGHRSVSWYQQTPGQGLQFLFEYFSETQRNKGNFPGRFSGRQFSNSRSEMNVSTLELGDSALYLCASSLVVAGAFYNEQFFGPGTRLTVL.

V gene TRBV7-3 combines with J gene TRBJ2-3; tentative D call: TRBD2 (6 bases). The V end was cut by 6 bases, the J end by 8 bases, with 18 bases between. The CDR3 spans 14 residues. In germline, CDR1 is SGHTA, CDR2 FQGTGA. The CDR3 DNA sequence: TGTGCCAGCAGTGACGGGTTGGGAGGAGGTACGCAGTATTTT. Translation gives CASSDGLGGGTQYF.

This clonotype occurred many times. The chain couples TRBV7-2 to TRBJ2-7; 8 bases line up with TRBD1. With V trimmed by 0 bases and J by 3 bases, 10 bases remained unmatched. This CDR3 has 17 amino acids. Germline loops: CDR1 SGHTA, CDR2 FQGNSA. The CDR3 coding sequence is TGTGCCAGCAGCTTAGCGGGGATGGGAGACAGGGGCTACGAGCAGTACTTC. Encoded protein: CASSLAGMGDRGYEQYF.

This clonotype was counted at least ten times. The V gene is TRBV7-3, the J gene TRBJ2-3; 10 nucleotides match TRBD1. The CDR3 sequence is 15 residues long. After removal of 3 bases from V and 4 bases from J, the junction contained 4 bases not matched to a gene. Germline V CDR1 and CDR2: SGHTA, FQGTGA. The CDR3 spells CASSLDRGWADTQYF. DNA for the CDR3: TGTGCCAGCAGCTTGGACAGGGGGTGGGCAGATACGCAGTATTTT.

In its sample, this clonotype was seen a few times. The V and J genes are TRBV12-3 or TRBV12-4 and TRBJ2-3; no clear D. Trimming took off 3 bases at V and 0 bases at J, with 16 bases between the two ends. The CDR3 extends over 17 amino acids. The DNA for the CDR3 is TGTGCCAGCAGTTTGCACGGAAGGTCCTCTAGCACAGATACGCAGTATTTT. It specifies CASSLHGRSSSTDTQYF.

This clonotype was detected many times. The chain joins TRBV29-1 to TRBJ1-1, with no clear D. The V end lost 5 bases, the J end lost 3 bases, and 13 bases lay between the germline ends. Germline V gives CDR1 SQVTM, CDR2 ANQGSEA. The CDR3 consists of 13 residues. CDR3 protein: CSVLTPWDTEAFF. The CDR3, as DNA: TGCAGCGTTCTAACCCCCTGGGACACTGAAGCTTTCTTT.

For this clonotype: With a much larger clone just one base away, this may be a read error. The chain is built from TRBV7-9 and TRBJ2-7; D is perhaps TRBD1 (5 bases). Trimming removed 5 bases at V and 3 bases at J, with 17 bases between. The CDR3 has 15 amino acids. Per the germline V gene, CDR1 is SEHNR and CDR2 is FQNEAQ (reference sequence). Here the CDR3 reads CASSGWAGQDYEQYF. CDR3 coding DNA: TGTGCCAGCAGCGGCTGGGCAGGGCAGGACTACGAGCAGTACTTC.

This rearrangement joins TRBV29-1 to TRBJ2-3; TRBD1 aligns across 8 bases. The CDR3 is 13 amino acids. The V and J ends lost 5 bases and 4 bases, in that order; junction bases with no gene match: 5. Germline V gene lookup returns CDR1 SQVTM and CDR2 ANQGSEA. This CDR3 is CSVWQGAADTQYF. CDR3 DNA sequence: TGCAGCGTTTGGCAGGGGGCTGCAGATACGCAGTATTTT.

This clonotype occurred a few times. J is TRBJ1-6 and V is TRBV13, with no clear D. CDR1 is PRHDT, CDR2 FYEKMQ, per germline (reference sequence). The V and J ends lost 4 bases and 6 bases respectively, with 19 bases between them. The CDR3 runs to 17 residues. The CDR3 here is CASSSSGSGAGNSPLHF. The CDR3, as DNA: TGTGCCAGCAGCTCGTCGGGTTCTGGCGCGGGTAATTCACCCCTCCACTTT.

This clonotype occurred once. A single base separates this from a much larger clone, so it may be a read error. This chain links TRBV11-2 with TRBJ2-3; D call uncertain. This CDR3 has 12 residues. Trimming shortened V by 3 bases and J by 4 bases, and 5 bases separated the two germline ends. Germline V lookup: CDR1 SGHAT, CDR2 FQNNGV. In DNA form, the CDR3 reads TGTGCCAGCAGCTTCCCCCCAGATACGCAGTATTTT. This sequence encodes CASSFPPDTQYF.

Many counts were recorded for this clonotype. The CDR3 is CAISESGGGDEQFF. DNA for the CDR3: TGTGCCATCAGTGAGTCGGGGGGAGGCGATGAGCAGTTCTTC. The J gene is TRBJ2-1, the V gene TRBV10-3, with D possibly TRBD2 on 6 matching bases. The CDR3 loop spans 14 amino acids. Trimming pared 0 bases from V and 8 bases from J, leaving 11 bases between. Germline CDR1 and CDR2: ENHRY and SYGVKD.

This chain uses TRBV29-1 with TRBJ1-4; the D is unclear. Germline V CDR1 and CDR2: SQVTM, ANQGSEA. V gave up 3 bases and J gave up 5 bases, with 7 bases separating them. The CDR3 is 12 amino acids. Here the CDR3 DNA reads TGCAGCGTTGATGTTGGAAATGAAAAACTGTTTTTT. Translated: CSVDVGNEKLFF.